This T cell receptor (beta chain) was retrieved from a study of shared clonotypes between healthy human individuals. There are 17 residues in the CDR3. The V end was cut by 4 bases, the J end by 1 base, with 17 bases between. The V gene's germline CDR1 is LGHNA and CDR2 YSLEER. Measured with immunoSEQ multiplex PCR; TCRdb has only the in-frame clones, and not every one. Of 2,500,000 or so clones in the sample, 80% to 95% are singletons; the top ten hold around 0.37%. Sequencing was performed on naive CD4+ T cells from PBMCs. Subset reported: CD45RA+ positively selected. This TCR came from a man between 18 and 29 years old in good health. Some clones in this sample may be carry-over from other donors' samples. The chain uses TRBV4-3 and TRBJ2-1, with D perhaps matching TRBD1 (5 bases). The CDR3 nucleotides are TGCGCCAGCAGCCCCAGGGCAGTCCTAACATCCTACAATGAGCAGTTCTTC. Its protein is CASSPRAVLTSYNEQFF.